This entry describes one T cell receptor beta chain. 13 Jbeta primers and 60 Vbeta primers were used for the PCR. TCRdb's table, derived via immunoSEQ multiplex PCR, lists solely in-frame clones and lacks some. The sample gives around 90,000 clones, approximately 68% of which show up once; around a fifth is in the top ten. This entry belongs to a study of cytomegalovirus exposure and HLA in healthy donors. Germline lookup yields CDR1 MGHRA and CDR2 YSYEKL. V shed 4 bases and J shed 2 bases, with 9 bases lying between them. CDR3 size: 13 residues. The material sequenced was PBMCs. The V gene is TRBV4-1, the J gene TRBJ2-7; no firm D call. The receptor's source is a woman in her forties or fifties in good health and CMV-seropositive. The CDR3 region has the DNA TGCGCCAGCAGCCTAGACGGTCCCTACGAGCAGTACTTC. Amino acids: CASSLDGPYEQYF.